This T cell receptor beta chain was identified during a study of T cells in Graves' hyperthyroidism and ophthalmopathy. About the research overall: At the time of initial diagnosis and before any treatment, peripheral blood was collected.

TCR beta CDR3 sequences were amplified from RNA transcripts. First-round RT-PCR targeting the TCR CDR3 was performed with the HTBI primer set. One entry per CDR3 protein, called by TCRdb with MiXCR from the multiplex PCR reads. The table includes about 410,000 distinct CDR3 sequences, under 15% detected once. Study-wide results and limits: Peripheral blood also featured most of the thyroid clonotypes expanded above 0.001.

To note about this clonotype: Its specificity is not known. A read error is possible here, since a much larger clone lies one base away.

The CDR3 runs to 16 residues. Looked up from germline, CDR1 is LNHNV and CDR2 is YYDKDF (reference sequence). Trimming removed 0 bases from V and 6 bases from J, with 12 bases in between. The study left out patients who had uncontrolled infection, other autoimmune disease, pregnancy or lactation. The clonotype comes from a man aged 18 to 29 with Graves' ophthalmopathy. The chain combines TRBV15 with TRBJ1-6; possibly TRBD1 for D (5 bases). The source material was blood. The CDR3 spells CATSRDPGVVNSPLHF. The CDR3 DNA reads as TGTGCCACCAGCAGAGATCCGGGGGTAGTTAATTCACCCCTCCACTTT.